The sequence of this TCR beta chain was determined in a study of response to subunit inactivated influenza vaccine. Broader study findings: The authors suggested that few new T cells are recruited per seasonal influenza vaccination.

Each CDR3 protein is one row after TCRdb ran MiXCR on the RT-PCR reads. The sample lists some 520,000 distinct CDR3 sequences, approximately 17% seen once, with 2.5% to 3.5% in the top ten. The CDR3 sequence is 14 residues long. Trimming shortened V by 6 bases and J by 6 bases, and 17 bases separated the two germline ends. Germline assignment: CDR1 SGHRS and CDR2 YFSETQ. At least ten counts were recorded for this clonotype. Its antigen is unknown. The receptor comes from a man aged 50 to 69 who received an inactivated influenza vaccine. The rearrangement uses TRBV5-1 and TRBJ2-3; the D gene is possibly TRBD2 (5 bases). The source was CD4+ T cells sorted from PBMCs, collected about 23 months after vaccination. The CDR3 coding sequence is TGCGCCAGCACGGAGGCTCCCGGGCGGGATACGCAGTATTTT. Translating it yields CASTEAPGRDTQYF.